This T cell receptor (beta chain) was identified in a study of shared clonotypes between healthy human individuals. Turning to the study itself: Per donor, CD8 memory used one plate, CD8 naive used two, CD4 memory used three and CD4 naive used three.

CD45RO negativity and positive selection for CCR7 defined naive CD8 cells, a population that excluded terminally differentiated effector memory CD45RA+ cells. Data came from immunoSEQ multiplex PCR; TCRdb stores just in-frame clones and leaves some out. The sample carries millions of clones, under 95% recorded once. This CDR3 comprises 14 residues. V shed 6 bases, J shed 4 bases, and the junction held 7 bases outside the gene matches. Germline CDR1 reads MDHEN; CDR2 reads SYDVKM. The V gene is TRBV28, the J gene TRBJ1-1; 8 bases line up with TRBD1. The material sequenced was naive CD8+ T cells from PBMCs. This clonotype was obtained from a man aged 18-30 years in good health. Some clones in this sample may be carry-over from other donors' samples. CDR3 region: CASRPQGAGTEAFF. CDR3 nucleotide sequence: TGTGCCAGCAGGCCGCAGGGGGCGGGCACTGAAGCTTTCTTT.